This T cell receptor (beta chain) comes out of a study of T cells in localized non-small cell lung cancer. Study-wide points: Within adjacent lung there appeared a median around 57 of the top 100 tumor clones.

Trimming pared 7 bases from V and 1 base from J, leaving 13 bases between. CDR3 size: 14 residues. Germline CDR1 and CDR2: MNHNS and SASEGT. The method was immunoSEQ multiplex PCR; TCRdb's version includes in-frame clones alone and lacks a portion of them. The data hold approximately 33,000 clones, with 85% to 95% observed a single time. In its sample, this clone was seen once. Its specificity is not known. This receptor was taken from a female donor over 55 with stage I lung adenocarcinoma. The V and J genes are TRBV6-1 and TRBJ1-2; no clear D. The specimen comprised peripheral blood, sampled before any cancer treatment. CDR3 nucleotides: TGTGCCAGCAAAACCGTTGGGAGTAACTATGGCTACACCTTC. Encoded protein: CASKTVGSNYGYTF.